This paragraph covers one TCR beta chain sequence. Its antigen remains unidentified. Qualities for individual bases were not recorded, and no much larger clone is one base off. Library creation used the immunoSEQ multiplex PCR assay. Adaptive Biotechnologies carried out TCRB amplification, library preparation, sequencing and preliminary bioinformatics at Survey level resolution. TCRB sequencing used multiplex PCR amplification of genomic DNA from sorted cTfh populations. As for how the authors treated the data: Clonality was computed in R as 1 minus normalized Shannon entropy; the Gini index was calculated with the R package ineq. Overlap score was the summed counts of shared sequences divided by total counts of all sequences in both compared samples. The significance of shared clonotypes was tested with Fisher's exact test, assuming a theoretical repertoire of 10^7 TCRB sequences. TCRdb re-hosts the immuneACCESS table, in-frame sequences only. Its copies lack some clones; in the studies checked, an unresolved V gene accounts for under half of them, and the cause for the rest is not known. V and J calls and clone size are as listed in that table; D and trimming were resolved from the DNA. This sample holds over 700 clones; 72% were observed only once. The ten largest clones take up 5% to 7% of the sample.

The time point label of this sample denotes: 2015-2016 season, 7 days after influenza vaccination. Adults were given seasonal inactivated influenza vaccine (Fluvarix), and sorted blood CD4 subsets were followed by TCRB sequencing before and after vaccination. To be eligible, subjects had to live in the community and must not have received influenza vaccine in the previous 6 months. Influenza vaccine contraindications, substance abuse, HIV/AIDS, active malignancy, immunomodulatory medication and active illness such as respiratory infection were included among the exclusion criteria. At each time point, somewhere between about 40 and 110 mL of blood was taken. Non-naive CD4+CXCR5+PD-1+ cells were defined as circulating Tfh and were sorted into ICOS+CD38+ and ICOS-CD38- fractions. Ficoll-Paque PLUS or SepMate separation was used to isolate PBMC. Before DNA extraction, cell subsets were sorted from PBMC on a BD FACS Aria.

The CDR1 and CDR2 encoded by the germline V gene are LGHNA and YSLEER. Including the terminal cysteine and phenylalanine, the CDR3 comprises 15 residues. The entry retains the CDR3 DNA only, 45 bases that are in frame from base 1. V drops 0 bases and J drops 2 bases, leaving 10 bases in between. These data originate in a study of follicular helper T cells after annual influenza vaccination (dated by TCRdb to about 2017). Notes on the research overall: After each seasonal influenza vaccination, blood was collected on days 0, 7 and 28. To study recall of cTfh clones, some subjects were followed through successive annual vaccinations in the 2013-2014, 2014-2015 and 2015-2016 seasons. Samples from 2013-2014 were cryopreserved, whereas samples from about 2015 were processed immediately after collection. Multi-year samples were available from six subjects, with four subjects covering two vaccination seasons and two subjects covering three seasons. One week after vaccination, a second recruited cohort of roughly 12 subjects (Table S1) displayed a similar ICOS+CD38+ cTfh response. Summary of the overall study and its limitations: Day 7 ICOS+CD38+ clones were most often found later in ICOS-CD38- cTfh, suggesting that subset may serve as a memory reservoir. A recurrent oligoclonal ICOS+CD38+ cTfh response containing tetramer and AIM influenza-specific clonotypes was recalled by successive annual vaccinations. ICOS+CD38+ cTfh clonality correlated with the frequency of that population, and its change correlated with the change in circulating plasmablast frequency. Rare clonotypes could not be sampled because productive TCRB sequences were recovered from only roughly 9-20% of the analyzed cells.

The TCR comes from an adult who received the influenza vaccine. This specimen was CXCR5+ CD38+ circulating T follicular helper cells from blood, taken 7 days after influenza vaccination. The cell subset or site label here, explained by the study, means: circulating Tfh, non-naive CD4+CXCR5+PD-1+ (ICOS+CD38+ or ICOS-CD38-). Recombination joined TRBV4-3 with TRBJ1-2; the D gene is perhaps TRBD1, on 6 matching bases. The CDR3 reads as follows: CASSQDGQTNYGYTF. The nucleotide sequence is TGCGCCAGCAGCCAAGACGGACAGACGAACTATGGCTACACCTTC.